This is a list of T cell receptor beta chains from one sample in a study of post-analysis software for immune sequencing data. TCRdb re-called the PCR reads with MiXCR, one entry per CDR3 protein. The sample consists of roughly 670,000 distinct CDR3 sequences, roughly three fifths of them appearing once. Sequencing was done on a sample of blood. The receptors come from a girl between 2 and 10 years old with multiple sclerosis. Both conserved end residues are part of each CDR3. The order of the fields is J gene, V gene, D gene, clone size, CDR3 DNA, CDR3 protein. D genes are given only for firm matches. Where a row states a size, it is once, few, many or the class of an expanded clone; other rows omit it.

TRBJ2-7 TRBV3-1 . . TGTGCCAGCAGCCAAGATTGGGCCTTTCACTACGAGCAGTACTTC CASSQDWAFHYEQYF
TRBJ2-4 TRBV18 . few TGTGCCAGCTCACCAGAATCAGCCAAAAACATTCAGTACTTC CASSPESAKNIQYF
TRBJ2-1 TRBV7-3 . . TGTGCCAGCAGCTCCCTGGGCGGAGTTCCAAACAATGAGCAGTTCTTC CASSSLGGVPNNEQFF
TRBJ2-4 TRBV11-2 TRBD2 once TGTGCCAGCAGCCCACGGGGGGGAACCAAAAACATTCAGTACTTC CASSPRGGTKNIQYF
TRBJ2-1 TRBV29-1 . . TGCAGCGTTGCTGCGGGAACCTACAATGAGCAGTTCTTC CSVAAGTYNEQFF
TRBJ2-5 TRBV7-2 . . TGTGCCAGCACTCTACCCGTGGGCGGGGAGCAGTACTTC CASTLPVGGEQYF
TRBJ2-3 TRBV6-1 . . TGTGCCAGCAGTGAAGTGAGAGATACGCAGTATTTT CASSEVRDTQYF
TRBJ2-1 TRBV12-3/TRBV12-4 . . TGTGCCAGCAGCAGAAGCGGGGACAGAAGTAATGAGCAGTTCTTC CASSRSGDRSNEQFF
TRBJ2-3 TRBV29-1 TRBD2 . TGCAGCGTTGAAGACCTCGAGACTAGCGGGGTGGTGGATACGCAGTATTTT CSVEDLETSGVVDTQYF
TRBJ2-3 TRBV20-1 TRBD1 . TGCAGTGCCCCGACAGGGATCACAGATACGCAGTATTTT CSAPTGITDTQYF
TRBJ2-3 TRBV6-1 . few TGTGCCAGCAGTGAATTAGTCGGAATGGCAAGCACAGATACGCAGTATTTT CASSELVGMASTDTQYF
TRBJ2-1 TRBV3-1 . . TGTGCCAGCACCTCCAGGGGCCCCTCCTACAATGAGCAGTTCTTC CASTSRGPSYNEQFF
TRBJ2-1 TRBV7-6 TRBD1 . TGCGCCAGCAGTCATGACAGGGGAAATGAGCAGTTCTTC CASSHDRGNEQFF
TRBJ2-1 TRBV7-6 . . TGTGCCAGCAGCTCCGCTAGCTGGAGCTCCTACAATGAGCAGTTCTTC CASSSASWSSYNEQFF
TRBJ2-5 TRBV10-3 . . TGTGCCACCCAGGGAGAGAAAGAGACCCAGTACTTC CATQGEKETQYF
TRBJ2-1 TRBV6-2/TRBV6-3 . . TGTGCCAGCAGCACCACCCTAGCTTCTGAGCAGTTCTTC CASSTTLASEQFF
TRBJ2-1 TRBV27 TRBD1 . TGTGCCAGCAGTTCCCGACAGGGACCCTACAATGAGCAGTTCTTC CASSSRQGPYNEQFF
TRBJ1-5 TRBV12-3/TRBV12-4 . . TGTGCCAGCAAACCGCCCGGGAATCAGCCCCAGCATTTT CASKPPGNQPQHF
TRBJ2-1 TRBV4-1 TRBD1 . TGCGCCAGCAGCCAAGTCTCCCCAGGGGGAACTGAGCAGTTCTTC CASSQVSPGGTEQFF
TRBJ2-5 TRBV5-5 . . TGTGCCAGCAGCCGTGGCGGCATGCGAGAGACCCAGTACTTC CASSRGGMRETQYF
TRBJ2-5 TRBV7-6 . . TGTGCCAGCAGCTATGGGTTTGGGCTAGAGGAGACCCAGTACTTC CASSYGFGLEETQYF
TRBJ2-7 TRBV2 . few TGTGCCAGCAGTCCACAGGCATACGAGCAGTACTTC CASSPQAYEQYF
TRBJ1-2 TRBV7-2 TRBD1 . TGTGCCAGCAGCCCGTTCACAGGGGAGGGTGGCTACACCTTC CASSPFTGEGGYTF
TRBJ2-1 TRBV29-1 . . TGCAGCGTCGCCGGACAAAACAATGAGCAGTTCTTC CSVAGQNNEQFF
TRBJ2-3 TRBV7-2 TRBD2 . TGTGCCAGCAGCTTAGAATTCGGGGGACTAGCGGCTAGCACAGATACGCAGTATTTT CASSLEFGGLAASTDTQYF
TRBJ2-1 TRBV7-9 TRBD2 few TGTGCCAGCAGCCCACGGACTAGCGGGAGTGGCTCCTACAATGAGCAGTTCTTC CASSPRTSGSGSYNEQFF
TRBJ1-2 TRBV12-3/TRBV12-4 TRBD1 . TGTGCCAGCACCTCGGGACAGGGGGCCTATGGCTACACCTTC CASTSGQGAYGYTF
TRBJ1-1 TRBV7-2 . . TGTACCAGCAGCTTAGTGGGGACACAGAACACTGAAGCTTTCTTT CTSSLVGTQNTEAFF
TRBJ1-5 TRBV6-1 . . TGTGCCAGCAGTGAAGAAGGCAGTTATCAGCCCCAGCATTTT CASSEEGSYQPQHF
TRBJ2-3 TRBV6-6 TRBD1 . TGTGCCAGCAGTTACTCGCTCGACAGGGTGTTCACAGATACGCAGTATTTT CASSYSLDRVFTDTQYF
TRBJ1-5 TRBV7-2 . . TGTGCCAGCAGCTCCCCGTACCGGGGATCGGGACAGCCCCAGCATTTT CASSSPYRGSGQPQHF
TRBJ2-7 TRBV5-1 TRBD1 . TGCGCCAGCAGGGATTATCGGGACAGGGCACCCGAGCAGTACTTC CASRDYRDRAPEQYF
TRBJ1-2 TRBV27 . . TGTGCCAGCGGGCTGGGGAAGACTTATGGCTACACCTTC CASGLGKTYGYTF
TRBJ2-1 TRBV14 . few TGTGCCAGCAGCCAAGATCGGGCCACGACGGCTGAGCAGTTCTTC CASSQDRATTAEQFF
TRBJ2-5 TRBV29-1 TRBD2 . TGCAGCGTCCTCGGACTAGCGGAAGAGACCCAGTACTTC CSVLGLAEETQYF
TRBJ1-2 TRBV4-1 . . TGCGCCAGCAGCTACCAGGGGTTTGGCTACACCTTC CASSYQGFGYTF
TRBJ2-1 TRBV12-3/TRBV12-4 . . TGTGCCAGCAGTCGTTTCGCGGGATTAACGGTCGATGAGCAGTTCTTC CASSRFAGLTVDEQFF
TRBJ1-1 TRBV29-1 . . TGCAGCGTGAGAGCAGGGGATGAAGCTTTCTTT CSVRAGDEAFF
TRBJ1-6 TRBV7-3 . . TGTGCCAGCAGGAAGTTCGGGGGAGAAAATTCACCCCTCCACTTT CASRKFGGENSPLHF
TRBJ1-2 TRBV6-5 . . TGTGCCAGCAGTTACGGGGGGCCGGCCTATGGCTACACCTTC CASSYGGPAYGYTF
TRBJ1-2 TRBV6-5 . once TGTGCCAGCAGTTTGAATGGTCAAAACCATGGCTACACCTTC CASSLNGQNHGYTF
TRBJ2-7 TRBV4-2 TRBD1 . TGTGCCAGCAGCCAGGGTAGACAGGGGACGGCTGTCGAGCAGTACTTC CASSQGRQGTAVEQYF
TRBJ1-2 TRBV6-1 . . TGTGCCAGCAGTGACCCGGGGAACTATGGCTACACCTTC CASSDPGNYGYTF
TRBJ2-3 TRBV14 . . TGTGCCAGCAGCTCCCGACCCCACTCAAGCACAGATACGCAGTATTTT CASSSRPHSSTDTQYF
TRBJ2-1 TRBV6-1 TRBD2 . TGTGCCAGCAGTGCCGTTCCGGGACTAGCGGGAGGTTTCTCCTACAATGAGCAGTTCTTC CASSAVPGLAGGFSYNEQFF
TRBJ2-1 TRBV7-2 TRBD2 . TGTGCCAGCAGCTGGAGCGGGGGGTTCTTCAATGAGCAGTTCTTC CASSWSGGFFNEQFF
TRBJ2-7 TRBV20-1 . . TGCAGTGCTGGGGGCTCGGGACTAAACATTTACGAGCAGTACTTC CSAGGSGLNIYEQYF
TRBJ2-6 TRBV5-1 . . TGCGCCAGCAGCCCCACTCCTTCGGGGGCCAACGTCCTGACTTTC CASSPTPSGANVLTF
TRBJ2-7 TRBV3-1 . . TGTGCCAGCAGCCAAGATCTACCTTGCCCTAGCTACGAGCAGTACTTC CASSQDLPCPSYEQYF
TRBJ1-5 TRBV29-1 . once TGCAGCGTTGGAGAACAGACTTATCAGCCCCAGCATTTT CSVGEQTYQPQHF
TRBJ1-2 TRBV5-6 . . TGTGCCAGCAGCTTAGATACCAGCGACTATGGCTACACCTTC CASSLDTSDYGYTF
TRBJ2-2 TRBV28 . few TGTGCCAGCAGTCCAGGGACTCTAAACACCGGGGAGCTGTTTTTT CASSPGTLNTGELFF
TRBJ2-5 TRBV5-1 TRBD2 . TGCGCCAGCAGCGCCACGGGAGGATCCTCGTACCAAGAGACCCAGTACTTC CASSATGGSSYQETQYF
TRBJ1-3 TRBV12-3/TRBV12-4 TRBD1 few TGTGCCAGCAGCTCAGACAGGGTTGGTGGAAACACCATATATTTT CASSSDRVGGNTIYF
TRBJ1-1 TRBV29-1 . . TGCAGCGTTGTTGGTTGGCCTGAAGCTTTCTTT CSVVGWPEAFF
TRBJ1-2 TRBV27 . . TGTGCCAGCAGTTTATTTGGGGGGTCCAGTAGCTACACCTTC CASSLFGGSSSYTF